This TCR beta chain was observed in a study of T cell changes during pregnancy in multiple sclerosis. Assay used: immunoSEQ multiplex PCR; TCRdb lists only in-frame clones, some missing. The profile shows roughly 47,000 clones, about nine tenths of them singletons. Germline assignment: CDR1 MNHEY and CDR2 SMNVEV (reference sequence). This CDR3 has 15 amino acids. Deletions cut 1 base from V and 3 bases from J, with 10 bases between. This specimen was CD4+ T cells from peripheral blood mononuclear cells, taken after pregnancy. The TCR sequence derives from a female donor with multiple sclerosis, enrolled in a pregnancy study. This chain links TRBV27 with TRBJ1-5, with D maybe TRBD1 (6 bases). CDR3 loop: CASSLYRDTNQPQHF. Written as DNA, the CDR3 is TGTGCCAGCAGTTTATACCGGGACACCAATCAGCCCCAGCATTTT.